The 15 T cell receptor beta chains below come from one sample, sequenced in a study of blood T cell repertoires in COVID-19. The assay was immunoSEQ multiplex PCR, and TCRdb's table has in-frame clones only and misses some. The profile shows approximately 210,000 clones, 65% to 90% of them singletons. Sample: PBMCs or T cells enriched from blood (not recorded which). The receptor set was obtained from a man in his forties who had recovered from COVID-19.

The chain employs TRBV27 and TRBJ1-2; D perhaps matches TRBD1 (5 bases). This CDR3 region has 14 residues. V lost 3 bases, J lost 4 bases, and 12 bases lay in between. Germline loops: CDR1 MNHEY, CDR2 SMNVEV (reference sequence). The CDR3, as DNA: TGTGCCAGCAGTTTGAGGGGAGGCGGCTATGGCTACACCTTC. It is translated as CASSLRGGGYGYTF.

The chain has TRBV2 and TRBJ1-2, with TRBD1 identical over 7 bases. CDR1 and CDR2 (germline): SNHLY, FYNNEI. V was pared by 4 bases and J by 14 bases, with 13 bases of the junction left unmatched. This CDR3 is 13 amino acids long. CDR3 sequence: CASSAQGLQIETF. Here the CDR3 DNA reads TGTGCCAGCAGTGCACAGGGGCTGCAGATCGAGACCTTC.

This chain uses TRBV5-6 with TRBJ2-7; 7 bases align to TRBD1. Losses at the gene ends were 5 bases for V and 2 bases for J; bases not matched to a gene: 10. The CDR3 length is 15 residues. CDR1 and CDR2 (germline): SGHDT, YYEEEE. Here the CDR3 reads CASSYSGTATYEQYF. CDR3 DNA sequence: TGTGCCAGCAGTTATTCCGGGACAGCTACCTACGAGCAGTACTTC.

This clone turned up a few times. The gene calls are TRBV10-3 and TRBJ2-1; 13 bases agree with TRBD2. Unmatched junction bases numbered 4, after V lost 2 bases and J lost 9 bases. Germline V gives CDR1 ENHRY, CDR2 SYGVKD. The CDR3 has 15 residues. CDR3 protein: CAISEPGLAGIEQFF. The CDR3 DNA is TGTGCCATCAGTGAGCCGGGACTAGCGGGAATTGAGCAGTTCTTC.

This chain uses TRBV11-2 with TRBJ1-4; 10 bases map to TRBD1. The junction had 8 bases not matched to a gene; V was cut back by 5 bases and J by 2 bases. This CDR3 spans 17 amino acids. The germline V gene has CDR1 SGHAT and CDR2 FQNNGV. As DNA, the CDR3 is TGTGCCAGCAGCGGTAGGACAGGGGGGGCCACTAATGAAAAACTGTTTTTT. Its protein product is CASSGRTGGATNEKLFF.

The chain joins TRBV29-1 to TRBJ2-3; 7 bases are a match to TRBD2. This CDR3 is 15 amino acids long. Germline V gene data show CDR1 as SQVTM and CDR2 as ANQGSEA. Trimming took 6 bases from V and 1 from J; bases not matched to a gene: 10. CDR3 loop: CSVGGGYIGTDTQYF. CDR3 nucleotides: TGCAGCGTGGGGGGAGGGTATATTGGCACAGATACGCAGTATTTT.

CDR3: CASSALLAERAYNEQFF. The CDR3 DNA is TGTGCCAGCAGCGCACTTTTAGCGGAGCGGGCCTACAATGAGCAGTTCTTC. The V gene is TRBV9, the J gene TRBJ2-1; TRBD2 is a possible D gene (6 bases). The CDR3 runs to 17 residues. Looked up from germline, CDR1 is SGDLS and CDR2 is YYNGEE. Trimming took off 3 bases at V and 2 bases at J, with 18 bases between the two ends.

The chain uses TRBV13 and TRBJ2-4; 8 positions agree with TRBD1. Germline-derived CDR1 and CDR2 are PRHDT and FYEKMQ (reference sequence). J was trimmed by 7 bases and V by 5 bases; bases with no gene match: 4. This CDR3 region has 13 residues. The chain's CDR3 is CASSDRGHNIQYF. The CDR3 nucleotides read TGTGCCAGCAGCGACAGGGGTCACAACATTCAGTACTTC.

The rearrangement uses TRBV4-3 and TRBJ1-4; no definite D call. From germline, CDR1 is LGHNA and CDR2 YSLEER. The CDR3 length is 13 residues. V shed 0 bases and J shed 8 bases, with 7 bases lying between them. CDR3 sequence reads: CASSQDKREKLFF. CDR3 nucleotide sequence: TGCGCCAGCAGCCAAGATAAGAGGGAAAAACTGTTTTTT.

The chain links TRBV4-2 to TRBJ1-1, with 8 bases fitting TRBD1. The CDR3 loop spans 13 amino acids. CDR1 and CDR2 (germline): LGHNA, YNFKEQ. V dropped 0 bases and J dropped 9; count of bases not matched to a gene: 3. For the CDR3, the DNA is TGTGCCAGCAGCCAAGATGGACAGGGTCAAGCTTTCTTT. Protein product: CASSQDGQGQAFF.

The chain recombines TRBV28 with TRBJ2-3, with 8 bases lining up with TRBD2. The CDR3 is made up of 16 amino acids. CDR1 MDHEN and CDR2 SYDVKM come from the germline V gene. The V segment lost 4 bases and the J segment 2 bases; nucleotides outside the gene matches: 8. The CDR3 DNA follows: TGTGCCAGCAGTTCTTCCGGCGGGGGGCTCACAGATACGCAGTATTTT. As protein: CASSSSGGGLTDTQYF.

The count of this clone is one. DNA for the CDR3: TGTGCCAGCAGTTTCCCCCAGAACACTGAAGCTTTCTTT. Translation: CASSFPQNTEAFF. V and J are TRBV28 and TRBJ1-1; no reliable D call. Germline V gene lookup returns CDR1 MDHEN and CDR2 SYDVKM. The CDR3 length is 13 residues. V dropped 3 bases and J dropped 1 base, with 6 bases sitting between them.

V and J are TRBV6-5 and TRBJ1-2; D is unresolved. Germline CDR1 is MNHEY and CDR2 is SVGAGI. V was trimmed by 0 bases and J by 1 base, leaving 6 bases between them. This CDR3 contains 14 residues. The CDR3 DNA is TGTGCCAGCAGTTACTCATACAGTAACTATGGCTACACCTTC. Translated: CASSYSYSNYGYTF.

This clone is a singleton in its sample. The V call is TRBV6-1, the J call TRBJ1-6, with TRBD1 identical over 7 bases. V gave up 2 bases and J gave up 5 bases; unmatched junction bases: 3. This CDR3 spans 15 amino acids. CDR1 and CDR2 (germline): MNHNS, SASEGT. The CDR3, as DNA: TGTGCCAGCAGTGAACAACAGGGGAATAATTCACCCCTCCACTTT. Translated, it gives CASSEQQGNNSPLHF.

The chain has TRBV28 and TRBJ1-2, with unresolved D. Germline CDR1 is MDHEN and CDR2 is SYDVKM. CDR3 length equals 11 residues. V was pared by 4 bases and J by 7 bases, with 7 bases between. The CDR3 sequence is CASSYLAGYTF. The CDR3 DNA sequence: TGTGCCAGCAGTTATCTAGCTGGCTACACCTTC.